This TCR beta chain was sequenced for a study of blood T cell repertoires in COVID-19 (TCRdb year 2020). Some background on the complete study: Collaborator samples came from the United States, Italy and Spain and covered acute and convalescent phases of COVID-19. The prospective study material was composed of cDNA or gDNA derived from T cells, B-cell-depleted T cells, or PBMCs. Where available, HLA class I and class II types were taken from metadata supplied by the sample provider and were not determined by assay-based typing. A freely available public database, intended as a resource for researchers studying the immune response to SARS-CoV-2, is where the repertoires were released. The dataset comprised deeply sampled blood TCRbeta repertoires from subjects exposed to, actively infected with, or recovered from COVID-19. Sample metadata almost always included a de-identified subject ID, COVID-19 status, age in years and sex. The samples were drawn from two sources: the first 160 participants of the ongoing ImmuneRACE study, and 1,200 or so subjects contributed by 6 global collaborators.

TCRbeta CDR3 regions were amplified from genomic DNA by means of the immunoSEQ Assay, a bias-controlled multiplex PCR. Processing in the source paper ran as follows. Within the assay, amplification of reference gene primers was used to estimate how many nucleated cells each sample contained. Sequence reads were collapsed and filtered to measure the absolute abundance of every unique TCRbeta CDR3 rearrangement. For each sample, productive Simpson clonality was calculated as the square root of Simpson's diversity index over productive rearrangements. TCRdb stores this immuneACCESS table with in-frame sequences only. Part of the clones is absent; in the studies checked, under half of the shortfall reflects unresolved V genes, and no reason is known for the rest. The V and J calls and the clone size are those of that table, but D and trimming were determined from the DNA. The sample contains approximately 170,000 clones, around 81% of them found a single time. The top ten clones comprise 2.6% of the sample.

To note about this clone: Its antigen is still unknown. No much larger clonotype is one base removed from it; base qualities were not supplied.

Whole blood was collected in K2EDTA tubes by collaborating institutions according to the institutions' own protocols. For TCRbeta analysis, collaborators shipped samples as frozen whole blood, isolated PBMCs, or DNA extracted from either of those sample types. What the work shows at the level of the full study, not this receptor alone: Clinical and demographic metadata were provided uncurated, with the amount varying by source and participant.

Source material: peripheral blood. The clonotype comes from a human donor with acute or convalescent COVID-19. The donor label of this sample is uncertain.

At the DNA level, the sequence is TGTGCCAGCAGCCTTAAACAGGGCTACGAGCAGTACTTC. Its protein reads: CASSLKQGYEQYF. This sequence uses TRBV13 and TRBJ2-7; a weak D assignment points to TRBD1 (6 bases agree). Reading from cysteine to phenylalanine, the CDR3 counts 13 amino acids. CDR3 DNA is the only sequence kept; it has 39 bases, read in frame from the first base. CDR1 and CDR2 are read off the germline V gene (reference sequence) as PRHDT and FYEKMQ. V is reduced by 5 bases and J by 3 bases, leaving a spacing of 11 bases between them.